The present T cell receptor beta chain was sequenced within a study of T cells in Graves' hyperthyroidism and ophthalmopathy. Study-level findings and limits: Progression to ophthalmopathy was predicted a median of roughly 6.6 months early. In blood, most of the thyroid clonotypes expanded above 0.001 were also present.

The CDR3 regions of TCR beta were amplified from RNA transcripts. When the TCR CDR3 underwent first-round RT-PCR, the HTBI primer set was used. TCRdb processed the multiplex PCR reads anew with MiXCR; each CDR3 protein has one entry. The sample consists of about 500,000 distinct CDR3 sequences, roughly a sixth of them appearing once. Concerning this clonotype: The target antigen is unknown.

The CDR3 spans 13 residues. Trimming at V came to 6 bases and at J to 8 bases, leaving 8 bases not matched to a gene. The receptor was derived from a young woman with Graves' hyperthyroidism. The sequencing input was blood. J is TRBJ1-2 and V is TRBV12-3 or TRBV12-4, with TRBD1 identical over 8 bases. The CDR3 reads CASRPGQGGGYTF. In nucleotides, the CDR3 is TGTGCCAGCAGACCTGGACAGGGAGGAGGCTACACCTTC.